This TCR beta chain was sequenced in a study of regulatory T cells in long-lasting Graves disease. Background on the study: Prior antithyroid drug treatment in newly diagnosed Graves' patients lasted under 3 months.

This clonotype was detected ten times or more. The CDR3 length is 21 residues. The trim removed 0 bases at V and 2 bases at J, leaving 18 bases unmatched. CDR1 SGHRS and CDR2 YFSETQ come from the germline V gene. The time point was: newly diagnosed GD, antithyroid drugs for less than 3 months. Following extraction of RNA from PBMCs, that RNA was used to make the TCR library. Relying on iRepertoire HTBI primers and Arm-PCR of CDR3 regions, the team built TCR beta libraries. The authors' processing: The identification of approximately 62 TRBV and some 13 TRBJ segments was made across samples. Via MiXCR, TCRdb re-called the multiplex PCR reads, giving one row per CDR3 protein. Clone size and V and J calls follow TCRdb, not the original study. The sample includes under 300,000 distinct CDR3 sequences, about 20% seen only once; the top ten take about 14%. The data also belong to a second study, concerning T cells in Graves' hyperthyroidism and ophthalmopathy. That investigation notes: Blood samples included most of the expanded thyroid clonotypes exceeding 0.001. In validation, the model predicted ophthalmopathy. These predictions came a median about 6.2 months before onset.

The sequences come from peripheral blood mononuclear cells (PBMCs), collected at new diagnosis, from a patient treated with antithyroid drugs. The genes are TRBV5-1 and TRBJ2-1; 9 nucleotides align to TRBD1. The TCR was taken from a woman in her twenties or thirties with Graves disease. This CDR3 reads CASSLAQGTGPSRIPYNEQFF. As DNA, the CDR3 is TGCGCCAGCAGCTTGGCCCAAGGGACAGGGCCCTCCCGGATCCCCTACAATGAGCAGTTCTTC.